Shown below are 30 T cell receptor beta chains from a single sample sequenced in a study of vaccination effects on CD4 cells after COVID-19. Sequencing in the ViraFEST assay came after antigen-specific CD4+ T cells had been expanded with viral peptide pools, which were used to stimulate PBMC. After roughly 9 days in culture, the CD4+ T cells were isolated. PCR confirmed that the person was infected with SARS-CoV-2 between March and December 2020. Assay: immunoSEQ multiplex PCR; the TCRdb copy retains only in-frame clones and omits some. This table holds 20,000 to 30,000 clones, roughly 72% found once. Their cognate antigens are unknown. The source was CD4+ T cells from PBMCs cultured with SARS-CoV-2 spike peptides, collected before COVID-19 vaccination. These receptors originate from a human donor who had a prior SARS-CoV-2 infection.

This clone was counted a few times. The chain couples TRBV7-2 to TRBJ1-4, with 8 positions matching TRBD1. The CDR3 loop spans 14 amino acids. V dropped 5 bases and J dropped 10; count of bases not matched to a gene: 9. Germline V CDR1 and CDR2: SGHTA, FQGNSA. This CDR3 reads CASSTDRGLIKLFF. CDR3 bases: TGTGCCAGCAGCACCGACAGGGGACTTATAAAACTGTTTTTT.

The chain combines TRBV10-3 with TRBJ1-6; a weak D match, TRBD1 (5 bases). The length of the CDR3 is 15 residues. Deletions cut 2 bases from V and 7 bases from J, with 12 bases between. CDR1 and CDR2 (germline): ENHRY, SYGVKD. For the CDR3, the DNA is TGTGCCATCAGTGAGCCTCGGGGGAGAAATTCACCCCTCCACTTT. This sequence encodes CAISEPRGRNSPLHF.

This sequence joins TRBV6-5 and TRBJ2-7, with a possible D match to TRBD2 (6 bases). The germline V gene has CDR1 MNHEY and CDR2 SVGAGI. V lost 3 bases and J lost 3, with 15 bases in between. This CDR3 has 15 residues. CDR3 sequence (DNA): TGTGCCAGCAGTTATTCCGGGAGATGGGACTACGAGCAGTACTTC. Its protein product is CASSYSGRWDYEQYF.

The CDR3 DNA reads TGTGCCAGCAGCTTATTTGTATCTGGGGCCAACGTCCTGACTTTC. Translation: CASSLFVSGANVLTF. The chain is built from TRBV7-3 and TRBJ2-6; D uncertain. V shed 2 bases and J shed 1 base, with 6 bases lying between them. The CDR3 contains 15 residues. Per germline, CDR1 SGHTA and CDR2 FQGTGA.

This chain connects TRBV5-1 to TRBJ2-1, with 9 bases that match TRBD2. There are 15 residues in the CDR3. Trimming took 1 base from V and 4 from J; bases not matched to a gene: 3. CDR1 SGHRS and CDR2 YFSETQ come from the germline V gene. CDR3 amino acids: CASSLSGGSYNEQFF. DNA for the CDR3: TGCGCCAGCAGCTTGAGCGGGGGGTCGTACAATGAGCAGTTCTTC.

As for this clone: Germline and junction disagree at one end, which may indicate a read error. The gene calls are TRBV19 and TRBJ2-2; TRBD2 matches at 8 bases. Germline V CDR1 and CDR2: LNHDA, SQIVND (reference sequence). The CDR3 covers 16 residues. The CDR3 DNA follows: TGTGCCAGTAGGGATCAGGGACTAGTAAACAACGGGGAGCTGTTTTTT. Translation gives CASRDQGLVNNGELFF.

This clone has more than one count but fewer than ten. Germline and junction disagree at one end, which may indicate a read error. CDR3 residues: CASQRSGSSNEQYF. The CDR3 DNA follows: TGTGCCAGCCAACGGTCAGGGTCCTCCAACGAGCAGTACTTC. J is TRBJ2-7 and V is TRBV11-2; D is possibly TRBD1 (5 bases). Germline lookup yields CDR1 SGHAT and CDR2 FQNNGV. CDR3 size: 14 residues.

The CDR3 region is CASSQQGSGANVLTF. In DNA, the CDR3 is TGTGCCAGCAGCCAACAGGGCTCTGGGGCCAACGTCCTGACTTTC. The chain uses TRBV11-3 and TRBJ2-6; D perhaps matches TRBD1 (6 bases). V was trimmed by 5 bases and J by 0 bases, leaving 8 bases between them. CDR3 length equals 15 residues. Per the germline V gene, CDR1 is SGHNT and CDR2 is YENEEA.

The chain combines TRBV19 with TRBJ1-3; no definite D call. The ends were cut back, 5 bases at V and 2 bases at J, with 10 bases in the middle. CDR1 is LNHDA, CDR2 SQIVND, per germline (reference sequence). The CDR3 has 14 amino acids. Written as DNA, the CDR3 is TGTGCCAGTAGTGTCCGGGGAGCTGGAAACACCATATATTTT. It specifies CASSVRGAGNTIYF. Combining the CDR3 with reference TRBV19 and TRBJ1-3 gives the whole variable domain DGGITQSPKYLFRKEGQNVTLSCEQNLNHDAMYWYRQDPGQGLRLIYYSQIVNDFQKGDIAEGYSVSREKKESFPLTVTSAQKNPTAFYLCASSVRGAGNTIYFGEGSWLTVV.

The V call is TRBV6-6, the J call TRBJ2-5; a possible D gene is TRBD2 (5 bases). The CDR3 has 15 residues. CDR1 is MNHNY and CDR2 is SVGAGI in the germline V gene (reference sequence). V gave up 8 bases and J gave up 4 bases, with 20 bases separating them. The CDR3 coding sequence is TGTGCCAGCCAGGCCAACAGCGGAGGAGGAGAGACCCAGTACTTC. Amino acids: CASQANSGGGETQYF.

J is TRBJ2-5 and V is TRBV4-2, with 9 bases identical to TRBD2. Germline lookup yields CDR1 LGHNA and CDR2 YNFKEQ. The CDR3 consists of 17 residues. Losses at the gene ends were 0 bases for V and 1 base for J; bases not matched to a gene: 6. The CDR3 protein is CASSQDLSSGTQETQYF. Here the CDR3 DNA reads TGTGCCAGCAGCCAAGACCTATCTAGCGGGACCCAAGAGACCCAGTACTTC.

V gene TRBV6-5 combines with J gene TRBJ1-1; possible D gene TRBD1, 6 bases. Germline V gene sequence: CDR1 MNHEY, CDR2 SVGAGI. Trimming removed 2 bases from V and 1 base from J, with 14 bases in between. The CDR3 sequence is 16 residues long. The DNA of the CDR3 is TGTGCCAGCAGTTACCGCCCTGGGACAAGGAACACTGAAGCTTTCTTT. This codes for CASSYRPGTRNTEAFF.

The V call is TRBV4-1, the J call TRBJ1-2; perhaps TRBD1 as D (6 bases). CDR1 and CDR2 from the germline V gene are MGHRA and YSYEKL. The CDR3 runs 14 residues. V lost 4 bases and J lost 0, with 9 bases in between. CDR3 nucleotide sequence: TGCGCCAGCAGCCCAGGGGTGACTAACTATGGCTACACCTTC. Residues: CASSPGVTNYGYTF.

The V call is TRBV5-4, the J call TRBJ2-1; D might be TRBD1 (6 bases). CDR1 is SGHNT and CDR2 is YYREEE in the germline V gene (reference sequence). The CDR3 runs to 16 residues. Trimming cost V 0 bases and J 6 bases, with 16 bases left between them. The CDR3, as DNA: TGTGCCAGCAGCTTGGACGCACCGGGACAACGCAATGAGCAGTTCTTC. It translates to CASSLDAPGQRNEQFF.

The chain employs TRBV6-5 and TRBJ2-7, with a possible D match to TRBD1 (6 bases). Germline V lookup: CDR1 MNHEY, CDR2 SVGAGI. The germline V and J ends were trimmed by 6 bases and 2 bases, with 11 bases remaining between them. This CDR3 region has 13 residues. CDR3 bases: TGTGCCAGCAGAATCCCAGGGGCCTACGAGCAGTACTTC. Protein sequence: CASRIPGAYEQYF.

The chain recombines TRBV6-1 with TRBJ2-7; D is ambiguous. Trimming stripped 2 bases from V and 2 bases from J, with 7 bases between. This CDR3 spans 13 amino acids. CDR1 MNHNS and CDR2 SASEGT come from the germline V gene. The CDR3 nucleotides are TGTGCCAGCAGTGAACCCCAAACCTACGAGCAGTACTTC. Translating gives CASSEPQTYEQYF.

This sequence joins TRBV7-9 and TRBJ2-7; D tentatively fits TRBD1 or TRBD2 (5 bases each). CDR3 length: 17 residues. The germline V gene has CDR1 SEHNR and CDR2 FQNEAQ (reference sequence). V was clipped by 5 bases and J by 0 bases, with 20 bases between them. The CDR3 loop is CASSQTDKGRYSYEQYF. In DNA form, the CDR3 reads TGTGCCAGCAGCCAAACCGACAAGGGACGTTACTCCTACGAGCAGTACTTC.

This chain links TRBV7-3 with TRBJ2-1; maybe TRBD1 (6 bases). V shed 4 bases and J shed 5 bases, with 9 bases lying between them. Germline values: CDR1 SGHTA, CDR2 FQGTGA. This CDR3 comprises 13 residues. The CDR3 DNA is TGTGCCAGCAGCTCGGACAGAGACAATGAGCAGTTCTTC. Translated: CASSSDRDNEQFF.

This clone appeared a few times. The chain couples TRBV7-9 to TRBJ1-2, with a possible D match to TRBD1 (6 bases). V was pared by 0 bases and J by 4 bases, with 15 bases between. Per the germline V gene, CDR1 is SEHNR and CDR2 is FQNEAQ (reference sequence). The CDR3 sequence is 16 residues long. The CDR3 loop is CASSLAFPGEVYGYTF. The CDR3 DNA reads TGTGCCAGCAGCTTAGCGTTCCCAGGGGAGGTCTATGGCTACACCTTC.

This chain connects TRBV5-4 to TRBJ1-2; 7 positions match TRBD1. From germline, CDR1 is SGHNT and CDR2 YYREEE (reference sequence). V was pared by 4 bases and J by 4 bases, with 4 bases of the junction left unmatched. The CDR3 has 13 amino acids. The CDR3 loop is CASSPGTAYGYTF. The DNA of the CDR3 is TGTGCCAGCAGCCCCGGGACAGCCTATGGCTACACCTTC. The whole variable domain, filled in from reference TRBV5-4 and TRBJ1-2, reads ETGVTQSPTHLIKTRGQQVTLRCSSQSGHNTVSWYQQALGQGPQFIFQYYREEENGRGNFPPRFSGLQFPNYSSELNVNALELDDSALYLCASSPGTAYGYTFGSGTRLTVV.

The chain links TRBV24-1 to TRBJ2-1, with 8 bases matching TRBD2. The V and J ends lost 4 bases and 3 bases, in that order; junction bases with no gene match: 10. Germline V gene lookup returns CDR1 KGHDR and CDR2 SFDVKD. This CDR3 has 17 residues. The CDR3 loop reads CATSDPSGGPIYNEQFF. For the CDR3, the DNA is TGTGCCACCAGTGACCCGAGCGGGGGTCCGATCTACAATGAGCAGTTCTTC.

The V gene is TRBV2, the J gene TRBJ2-5; 12 bases agree with TRBD2. The V and J ends lost 4 bases and 5 bases, in that order; junction bases with no gene match: 5. There are 15 residues in the CDR3. Germline CDR1 is SNHLY and CDR2 is FYNNEI. The CDR3 bases are TGTGCCAGCAGTGCGACTAGCGGGAGAGGGGAGACCCAGTACTTC. It encodes CASSATSGRGETQYF.

V gene TRBV21-1 combines with J gene TRBJ2-5; the table gives TRBD2 as D, unverified against the DNA. TRBV21-1 counts as a pseudogene. This CDR3 is 15 amino acids long. The CDR3: CASSNNRDLPETQYF. Here the CDR3 DNA reads TGTGCCAGCAGCAACAACCGAGATCTCCCAGAGACCCAGTACTTC.

The chain employs TRBV6-2 or TRBV6-3 and TRBJ1-1; TRBD1 is a possible D gene (5 bases). Germline V gene lookup returns CDR1 MNHEY and CDR2 SVGEGT. Trimming removed 6 bases from V and 3 bases from J, with 14 bases in between. The CDR3 totals 14 residues. The CDR3 DNA reads as TGTGCCAGCAGCCCCAGGGTTCCGTACACTGAAGCTTTCTTT. This sequence encodes CASSPRVPYTEAFF.

The chain joins TRBV6-2 or TRBV6-3 to TRBJ2-7; D perhaps matches TRBD1 (6 bases). With 2 bases removed from V and 3 bases from J, the gap between germline ends came to 14 bases. The CDR3 runs to 15 residues. Germline loops: CDR1 MNHEY, CDR2 SVGEGT. As DNA, the CDR3 is TGTGCCAGCAGTTACAAAACGGGACAACTCTACGAGCAGTACTTC. Its translation is CASSYKTGQLYEQYF.

This clone is a singleton in its sample. This sequence joins TRBV12-3 or TRBV12-4 and TRBJ1-5; TRBD1 matches at 7 bases. This CDR3 is built from 13 residues. V shed 6 bases and J 6 bases; nucleotides not matched to a gene: 5. For the CDR3, the DNA is TGTGCCAGCAGCCGTCAGGGGGGTCAGCCCCAGCATTTT. It encodes CASSRQGGQPQHF.

Turning to this clone: A junction end diverges from the germline sequence, so it may reflect a read error. This chain joins TRBV6-1 and TRBJ2-7, with D tentatively TRBD1 or TRBD2 (5 bases each). The CDR3 is made up of 15 amino acids. Looked up from germline, CDR1 is MNHNS and CDR2 is SASEGT. The CDR3 DNA reads TGTGCCAGCAGAGAAGCCGGGACCGCGGGCTACGAGCAGTACTTC. Encoded protein: CASREAGTAGYEQYF.

The rearrangement uses TRBV6-5 and TRBJ1-1; 7 bases line up with TRBD1. CDR1 and CDR2 (germline): MNHEY, SVGAGI. After removal of 6 bases from V and 1 base from J, the junction contained 8 bases not matched to a gene. The CDR3 sequence is 15 residues long. CDR3 DNA sequence: TGTGCCAGCAGGAAAAACCGGGACAGGAACACTGAAGCTTTCTTT. Translated: CASRKNRDRNTEAFF.

This clone has a single count. J is TRBJ2-7 and V is TRBV5-8; D is unresolved. CDR1 is SGHTS and CDR2 is YDEGEE in the germline V gene. The CDR3 runs 15 residues. The V end was cut by 4 bases, the J end by 4 bases, with 18 bases between. CDR3 sequence: CASSRRIGWAYEQYF. CDR3 coding DNA: TGTGCCAGCAGCAGACGCATCGGGTGGGCTTACGAGCAGTACTTC.

This clone came up once. The chain has TRBV6-6 and TRBJ1-4, with TRBD1 matching 7 bases. This CDR3 is 13 amino acids long. V lost 8 bases, J lost 7 bases, and 7 bases stayed unmatched. Germline loops: CDR1 MNHNY, CDR2 SVGAGI (reference sequence). CDR3 in amino acids: CASGGGRGEKLFF. The CDR3 DNA reads TGTGCCAGCGGAGGGGGCCGCGGTGAAAAACTGTTTTTT.